The entry below gives a single TCR beta chain sequence along with its context. This specimen comes from a study of technical replicates of blood from a few donors. TCRdb keeps only in-frame clones here, not all; method: immunoSEQ multiplex PCR. Found here are nearly 70,000 clones, approximately 90% of them singletons; the top ten hold 0.38%. Looked up from germline, CDR1 is MNHNS and CDR2 is SASEGT. The CDR3 is made up of 14 amino acids. V lost 6 bases and J 3 bases, leaving 12 bases between the germline ends. The chain combines TRBV6-1 with TRBJ1-5; D not resolved. The sequencing sample was made of T cells isolated from PBMCs. The TCR sequence derives from a human donor in good health. In DNA form, the CDR3 reads TGTGCCAGCAGGAGTTATACCAACAATCAGCCCCAGCATTTT. This gives the protein CASRSYTNNQPQHF.